Listed below are T cell receptor beta chains from one sample, sequenced in a study of Ad26.COV2.S vaccination and SARS-CoV-2 variants. Here immunoSEQ multiplex PCR was the method, and the copy in TCRdb shows in-frame clones only, minus some. The table shows roughly 400,000 clones, with about 90% occurring only once. The input for sequencing was peripheral blood, taken in a trial of Ad26.COV2.S vaccine versus placebo. The receptors were gathered from a person aged 18-60 years who received the Ad26.COV2.S COVID-19 vaccine or a placebo. Both conserved end residues are part of each CDR3. The order of the fields is D gene, clone size, J gene, V gene, CDR3 DNA, CDR3 protein. A D gene is named only where the DNA matches it firmly. Where a row states a size, it is once, few, many or the class of an expanded clone; other rows omit it.

>NA|NA|TRBJ2-5|TRBV25-1
TGTGCCAGCAGTCGAAGGGGGGGAGAGACCCAGTACTTC
CASSRRGGETQYF
>NA|NA|TRBJ2-3|TRBV5-4
TGTGCCAGCAGCTTGAGACAGAGCACAGATACGCAGTATTTT
CASSLRQSTDTQYF
>NA|NA|TRBJ2-5|TRBV6-5
TGTGCCAGCAGTACTGACAGGAACCAAGAGACCCAGTACTTC
CASSTDRNQETQYF
>NA|NA|TRBJ1-4|TRBV7-2
TGTGCCAGCAGCTTAGCGAGGACAGTCCTTAATGAAAAACTGTTTTTT
CASSLARTVLNEKLFF
>NA|few|TRBJ1-6|TRBV7-8
TGTGCCAGCAGCTTAGTTGGCGGGGCGAATTCACCCCTCCACTTT
CASSLVGGANSPLHF
>NA|NA|TRBJ2-3|TRBV7-8
TGTGCCAGCAGCTTAGCGCGTGTCAGGGGCCCCACAGATACGCAGTATTTT
CASSLARVRGPTDTQYF
>NA|NA|TRBJ1-4|TRBV5-6
TGTGCCAGCAGCGAACTAGGGACCGCTTATGAAAAACTGTTTTTT
CASSELGTAYEKLFF
>NA|NA|TRBJ1-2|TRBV10-3
TGTGCCATCAGACTCGAGGACGGCTACTATGGCTACACCTTC
CAIRLEDGYYGYTF
>TRBD1|NA|TRBJ2-2|TRBV5-1
TGCGCCAGCAGCCCGGACAGGATGAACACCGGGGAGCTGTTTTTT
CASSPDRMNTGELFF
>TRBD1|NA|TRBJ2-3|TRBV28
TGTGCCAGCAGTCGACAGGGGGCGGCCACAGATACGCAGTATTTT
CASSRQGAATDTQYF
>TRBD2|NA|TRBJ2-3|TRBV24-1
TGTGCCACCAGTGCCGGGGGGGGGCGTGTGGATACGCAGTATTTT
CATSAGGGRVDTQYF
>NA|NA|TRBJ1-1|TRBV5-4
TGTGCCAGCAGCGTAACATGGGACACTGAAGCTTTCTTT
CASSVTWDTEAFF
>NA|NA|TRBJ2-7|TRBV27
TGTGCCAGCAGGGGGCCCGAGGAGCAGTACTTC
CASRGPEEQYF
>NA|NA|TRBJ2-1|TRBV5-6
TGTGCCAGCAGCTTGCAGGTGAGCTCCTACAATGAGCAGTTCTTC
CASSLQVSSYNEQFF
>NA|NA|TRBJ1-5|TRBV5-8
TGTGCTGATAGGGGGGGGACCAATCAGCCCCAGCATTTT
CADRGGTNQPQHF
>NA|NA|TRBJ1-5|TRBV2
TGTGCCAGCAGTGCAGGGGCGTGGAGCAATCAGCCCCAGCATTTT
CASSAGAWSNQPQHF
>NA|NA|TRBJ1-5|TRBV6-2/TRBV6-3
TGTGCCAGCAGTTACACCCTCGGGGGGGGACAGCCCCAGCATTTT
CASSYTLGGGQPQHF
>TRBD2|NA|TRBJ2-3|TRBV4-3
TGCGCCAGCAGCCCGGCGGGAGTTAGCACAGATACGCAGTATTTT
CASSPAGVSTDTQYF
>NA|once|TRBJ2-6|TRBV27
TGTGCCAGCAGTTCCCCCCTACAGGGACATAGCTCTGGGGCCAACGTCCTGACTTTC
CASSSPLQGHSSGANVLTF
>TRBD1|NA|TRBJ2-4|TRBV5-4
TGTGCCAGCAGCTTGGTAGGGGGCCCGGCCAAAAACATTCAGTACTTC
CASSLVGGPAKNIQYF
>TRBD2|once|TRBJ2-2|TRBV3-1/TRBV3-2
TGTGCCAGCAGCCAGGGACTAGTGGGCACCGGGGAGCTGTTTTTT
CASSQGLVGTGELFF
>NA|NA|TRBJ2-7|TRBV5-6
TGTGCCAGCAGCCTCCTCGCTGGGAACTCCTACGAGCAGTACTTC
CASSLLAGNSYEQYF
>TRBD2|NA|TRBJ2-7|TRBV4-3
TGCGCCAGCAGCCAAGGCCCACTAGCGGGGAACTACGAGCAGTACTTC
CASSQGPLAGNYEQYF
>NA|NA|TRBJ2-3|TRBV24-1
TGTGCCACCAGTGGGGTCGTCTCCCTCAGAGATACGCAGTATTTT
CATSGVVSLRDTQYF
>TRBD2|NA|TRBJ2-1|TRBV27
TGTGCCAGCAGCCTCCCGGGACTAGCGGGAGTCAATGAGCAGTTCTTC
CASSLPGLAGVNEQFF
>NA|NA|TRBJ2-7|TRBV23-1
TGCGCCAGCAGTCAACCCAGGGAGGAGCGGTACGAGCAGTACTTC
CASSQPREERYEQYF
>NA|NA|TRBJ2-3|TRBV15
TGTGCCACCAGCAAAGAAGACAGGCCCACAGATACGCAGTATTTT
CATSKEDRPTDTQYF
>NA|few|TRBJ2-1|TRBV28
TGTGCCAGCAGTTTGGGGACCCATAGGGGGCAGTTCTTC
CASSLGTHRGQFF
>NA|once|TRBJ2-5|TRBV4-2
TGTGCCAGCAGCCCGCAGGGGACGGAGAAACAAGAGACCCAGTACTTC
CASSPQGTEKQETQYF
>NA|NA|TRBJ2-2|TRBV4-3
TGCGCCAGCAGCCAAGGCCATGGGGGCGTAACCGGGGAGCTGTTTTTT
CASSQGHGGVTGELFF
>NA|few|TRBJ2-3|TRBV19
TGTGCCAGTAGAGATGGGAGACGGGCAGATACGCAGTATTTT
CASRDGRRADTQYF
>TRBD1|NA|TRBJ1-2|TRBV6-5
TGTGCCACCAACAGGGGGAAAGCGGCTGGCTACACCTTC
CATNRGKAAGYTF
>NA|NA|TRBJ2-5|TRBV7-2
TGTGCCAGCAGCTTACTTCAAGAGACCCAGTACTTC
CASSLLQETQYF
>TRBD1|NA|TRBJ1-6|TRBV7-9
TGTGCCAGCAGCTTCCGGACAGGGGGCCTGAATTCACCCCTCCACTTT
CASSFRTGGLNSPLHF
>NA|NA|TRBJ2-2|TRBV7-8
TGTGCCAGCCTAATCCCCGGGAGAGGGTCCGGGGAGCTGTTTTTT
CASLIPGRGSGELFF
>NA|NA|TRBJ2-5|TRBV28
TGTGCCAGCAGTTTATCGGGGGCCCAAGAGACCCAGTACTTC
CASSLSGAQETQYF
>NA|NA|TRBJ2-7|TRBV19
TGTGCCAGTAGTGTCTCCTTAGCGGTTGGCTACGAGCAGTACTTC
CASSVSLAVGYEQYF
>NA|NA|TRBJ2-6|TRBV27
TGTGCCAGCAGTCCCCGGGCTTCTGGGGCCAACGTCCTGACTTTC
CASSPRASGANVLTF
>TRBD1|NA|TRBJ2-5|TRBV4-3
TGCGCCAGCAGCCAAGATGGTACAGGGGGCGGAAAGACCCAGTACTTC
CASSQDGTGGGKTQYF
>TRBD1|NA|TRBJ1-1|TRBV28
TGTGCCAGCAGTCACAGGGGAGCCAACACTGAAGCTTTCTTT
CASSHRGANTEAFF
>NA|NA|TRBJ1-5|TRBV28
TGTGCCAGCACCCTAATCTGGGGTCGCAATCAGCCCCAGCATTTT
CASTLIWGRNQPQHF